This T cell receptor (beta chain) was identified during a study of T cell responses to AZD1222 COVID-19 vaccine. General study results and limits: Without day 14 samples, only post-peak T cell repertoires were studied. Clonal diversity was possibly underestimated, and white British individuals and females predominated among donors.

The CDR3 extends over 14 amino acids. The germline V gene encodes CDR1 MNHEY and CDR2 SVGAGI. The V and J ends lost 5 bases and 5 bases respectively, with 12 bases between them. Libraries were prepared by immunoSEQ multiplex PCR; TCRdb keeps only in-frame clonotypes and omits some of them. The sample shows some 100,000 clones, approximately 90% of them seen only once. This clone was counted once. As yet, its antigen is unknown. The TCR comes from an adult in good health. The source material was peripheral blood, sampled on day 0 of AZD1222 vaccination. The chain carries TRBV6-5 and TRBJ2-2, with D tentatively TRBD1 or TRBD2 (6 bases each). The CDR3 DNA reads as TGTGCCAGCAGTCCGGGGGCGAGGACCGGGGAGCTGTTTTTT. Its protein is CASSPGARTGELFF.